These T cell receptor beta chains were read from a single sample in a study of OX40 agonist ivuxolimab in advanced cancers. TCRdb's table, derived via immunoSEQ multiplex PCR, lists solely in-frame clones and lacks some. The sample consists of tens of thousands of clones, approximately 91% of them appearing once. The material was CD4+ or CD8+ T cells sorted from blood, obtained in a trial of the OX40 agonist ivuxolimab. The receptors derive from an adult with an advanced solid tumor such as melanoma, head and neck, liver or kidney cancer. Each CDR3 is given with its conserved first and last residue. A D gene is named only where the DNA matches it firmly. Size values are once, few and many counts, or a class for expanded clones, and some rows have none.

len	v_gene	j_gene	d_gene	abundance	CDR3aa	CDR3nt
14	TRBV27	TRBJ2-2	-	-	CASSLGQNTGELFF	TGTGCCAGCAGTTTAGGCCAGAACACCGGGGAGCTGTTTTTT
16	TRBV25-1	TRBJ1-6	-	-	CASSEYQPGYNSPLHF	TGTGCCAGCAGTGAATATCAGCCGGGCTATAATTCACCCCTCCACTTT
17	TRBV4-1	TRBJ2-1	TRBD2	-	CASSQGLAGVSGNEQFF	TGCGCCAGCAGCCAAGGACTAGCGGGAGTATCCGGCAATGAGCAGTTCTTC
18	TRBV27	TRBJ2-7	TRBD1	-	CASSNNRGRAGKTYEQYF	TGTGCCAGCAGCAACAACAGGGGGCGAGCGGGAAAAACCTACGAGCAGTACTTC
15	TRBV6-6	TRBJ1-5	-	-	CASSLGAEGNQPQHF	TGTGCCAGCAGCCTCGGTGCAGAAGGGAATCAGCCCCAGCATTTT
15	TRBV27	TRBJ1-2	-	-	CASSQNWEILYGYTF	TGTGCCAGCAGTCAAAATTGGGAGATACTCTATGGCTACACCTTC
16	TRBV7-8	TRBJ2-7	TRBD1	-	CASSGSGLTGSYEQYF	TGTGCCAGCAGCGGGAGTGGGCTGACAGGGTCCTACGAGCAGTACTTC
15	TRBV7-9	TRBJ2-2	-	-	CASSPPSTGTGELFF	TGTGCCAGCAGCCCTCCCTCTACAGGTACCGGGGAGCTGTTTTTT
17	TRBV4-1	TRBJ2-1	-	-	CASSQDPFPGLYNEQFF	TGCGCCAGCAGCCAAGATCCGTTCCCGGGACTCTACAATGAGCAGTTCTTC
13	TRBV5-1	TRBJ1-2	-	-	CASSLPGTYGYTF	TGCGCCAGCAGCTTGCCGGGTACCTATGGCTACACCTTC
15	TRBV9	TRBJ2-5	-	-	CASSVMGEAGETQYF	TGTGCCAGCAGCGTTATGGGGGAGGCCGGTGAGACCCAGTACTTC
15	TRBV27	TRBJ1-5	-	-	CASSMTGYSNQPQHF	TGTGCCAGCAGCATGACAGGTTATAGCAATCAGCCCCAGCATTTT
15	TRBV5-6	TRBJ2-3	-	-	CASSLGILSTDTQYF	TGTGCCAGCAGCTTGGGAATTTTAAGCACAGATACGCAGTATTTT
13	TRBV19	TRBJ1-1	-	-	CASSRVPGDEAFF	TGTGCCAGTAGCAGGGTCCCGGGGGATGAAGCTTTCTTT
15	TRBV9	TRBJ2-1	TRBD2	few	CASSTSGREYNEQFF	TGTGCCAGCAGCACTAGCGGGAGAGAGTACAATGAGCAGTTCTTC
14	TRBV7-9	TRBJ2-5	TRBD1	-	CASFGQGEQETQYF	TGTGCCAGCTTTGGACAGGGGGAACAAGAGACCCAGTACTTC
16	TRBV15	TRBJ1-1	-	-	CATSRDHGAGNTEAFF	TGTGCCACCAGCAGAGATCACGGAGCGGGGAACACTGAAGCTTTCTTT
14	TRBV5-4	TRBJ2-5	-	-	CASSLRDTQETQYF	TGTGCCAGCAGCTTAAGGGACACCCAAGAGACCCAGTACTTC
13	TRBV5-4	TRBJ2-7	TRBD2	-	CASSLRTSDEQYF	TGTGCCAGCAGCTTGAGGACTAGCGACGAGCAGTACTTC
13	TRBV7-9	TRBJ2-7	-	-	CASSLLGAYEQYF	TGTGCCAGCAGCTTGTTGGGGGCCTACGAGCAGTACTTC
12	TRBV30	TRBJ2-1	-	-	CAWMYSAGLGFF	TGTGCCTGGATGTACAGCGCGGGACTGGGGTTCTTC
16	TRBV5-6	TRBJ1-2	TRBD1	-	CASSLAALVRTGAAVF	TGTGCCAGCAGCTTGGCCGCCCTGGTGAGGACAGGGGCCGCGGTTTTC
12	TRBV6-5	TRBJ2-7	-	-	CACSQGPYEQYF	TGTGCCTGCTCTCAGGGGCCCTACGAGCAGTACTTC
13	TRBV29-1	TRBJ1-2	-	-	CSVAERDDYGYTF	TGCAGCGTTGCGGAAAGGGACGACTATGGCTACACCTTC
12	TRBV7-9	TRBJ2-7	-	-	CASSQQAPEQYF	TGTGCCAGCAGCCAGCAGGCACCCGAGCAGTACTTC
16	TRBV9	TRBJ1-6	-	-	CASSLQDSSYNSPLHF	TGTGCCAGCAGCTTACAGGACAGCTCCTATAATTCACCCCTCCACTTT
14	TRBV6-5	TRBJ1-2	TRBD1	-	CASSYSPTGTGYTF	TGTGCCAGCAGTTACTCACCGACAGGGACCGGCTACACCTTC
15	TRBV19	TRBJ2-1	-	-	CASSMEPFSNNEQFF	TGTGCCAGTAGTATGGAACCCTTCTCCAACAATGAGCAGTTCTTC
14	TRBV28	TRBJ1-4	-	-	CASRPDRWDEKLFF	TGTGCCAGCAGACCAGACAGGTGGGATGAAAAACTGTTTTTT